The 9 T cell receptor beta chains reported below all come from one sample, sequenced in a study of blood T cell repertoires in COVID-19. The repertoire was sequenced with immunoSEQ multiplex PCR; TCRdb's copy has only in-frame clones and lacks some. This table has about 250,000 clones, approximately 90% appearing once. The material sequenced was peripheral blood. All receptors come from a woman younger than 45 with active or convalescent COVID-19.

In this sample, this clone turned up once. The chain combines TRBV5-1 with TRBJ1-2; D is ambiguous. The CDR3 sequence is 14 residues long. V was trimmed by 2 bases and J by 1 base, leaving 9 bases between them. Germline V lookup: CDR1 SGHRS, CDR2 YFSETQ. CDR3 loop: CASSLDDINYGYTF. As DNA, the CDR3 is TGCGCCAGCAGCTTAGATGACATTAACTATGGCTACACCTTC.

This chain links TRBV2 with TRBJ2-2, with a weak D call TRBD1 (5 bases). With 6 bases removed from V and 7 bases from J, the gap between germline ends came to 15 bases. Per germline, CDR1 SNHLY and CDR2 FYNNEI. This CDR3 spans 14 amino acids. CDR3 loop: CASSDRSPGGELFF. The CDR3 coding sequence is TGTGCCAGCAGCGACAGATCCCCCGGCGGGGAGCTGTTTTTT.

The count of this clone is one. This sequence joins TRBV27 and TRBJ2-7; maybe TRBD1 (5 bases). The CDR3 loop spans 13 amino acids. The germline CDR1 and CDR2 sequences are MNHEY and SMNVEV (reference sequence). V lost 3 bases and J lost 3, with 9 bases in between. In DNA form, the CDR3 reads TGTGCCAGCAGTTTGGGCAGGGTCTACGAGCAGTACTTC. This sequence encodes CASSLGRVYEQYF.

This chain links TRBV11-1 with TRBJ1-2; D is perhaps TRBD1 (5 bases). This CDR3 contains 15 residues. Between the trimmed V and J ends, which lost 4 bases and 1 base, there was a span of 13 bases. Germline-derived CDR1 and CDR2 are SGHAT and FQDESV (reference sequence). CDR3 DNA sequence: TGTGCCAGCAGCTACCGGGCAGGGCTTAACTATGGCTACACCTTC. Translated: CASSYRAGLNYGYTF.

The chain uses TRBV6-5 and TRBJ1-2, with D possibly matching TRBD1 (5 bases). V was pared by 5 bases and J by 8 bases, with 12 bases between. Germline CDR1 reads MNHEY; CDR2 reads SVGAGI. This CDR3 region has 12 residues. The DNA for the CDR3 is TGTGCCAGCAGTAAGCAGGGTTACGGCTACACCTTC. Translated, it gives CASSKQGYGYTF.

The chain has TRBV28 and TRBJ2-1; 16 nucleotides agree with TRBD2. This CDR3 contains 17 residues. The germline V gene encodes CDR1 MDHEN and CDR2 SYDVKM. J lost 4 bases, V lost 7 bases, and 7 bases had no gene match. The DNA for the CDR3 is TGTGCCAGCACCCTGGGACTAGCGGGGGGGGTTTACAATGAGCAGTTCTTC. Translating gives CASTLGLAGGVYNEQFF.

The CDR3 coding sequence is TGTGCCAGCTCACCGCCGAACGGACTTGAAGCTTTCTTT. As protein: CASSPPNGLEAFF. The chain links TRBV18 to TRBJ1-1; D is unresolved. Germline loops: CDR1 KGHSH, CDR2 LQKENI. V lost 3 bases, J lost 7 bases, and 12 bases lay in between. This CDR3 contains 13 residues.

The V and J genes are TRBV5-5 and TRBJ1-6; 8 nucleotides match TRBD1. The germline V gene encodes CDR1 SGHKS and CDR2 YYEKEE (reference sequence). V lost 6 bases and J lost 8; bases outside the gene matches: 10. There are 15 residues in the CDR3. The CDR3 spells CASTLQGVEYSPLHF. Written as DNA, the CDR3 is TGTGCCAGCACCTTACAGGGGGTCGAGTATTCACCCCTCCACTTT.

The V call is TRBV4-3, the J call TRBJ2-7; no reliable D call. The CDR3 consists of 15 residues. Looked up from germline, CDR1 is LGHNA and CDR2 is YSLEER. With 3 bases removed from V and 0 bases from J, the gap between germline ends came to 12 bases. The CDR3 loop reads CASSQFPLSSYEQYF. DNA for the CDR3: TGCGCCAGCAGCCAGTTTCCATTGAGCTCCTACGAGCAGTACTTC.